A single sample is the source of the 15 T cell receptor beta chains below, sequenced in a study of beta chain features in type 1 diabetes (dated by TCRdb to the late 2010s). Library preparation employed the immunoSEQ multiplex PCR assay. The entire isolated RNA was reverse transcribed using the High Capacity cDNA Reverse Transcription Kit, and thus expressed TCRB transcripts were sequenced. TCRdb re-hosts the immuneACCESS table, in-frame sequences only. Its copies lack some clones; in the studies checked, an unresolved V gene accounts for under half of them, and the cause for the rest is not known. Across this sample there are some 220,000 clones, with approximately 10% seen only once. The ten most abundant clones make up roughly 1.4% of the sample. Sequenced sample: central memory CD4+ T cells from blood. These receptors were obtained from a man between 18 and 29 years old in good health.

This clone was observed a few times. The chain joins TRBV5-1 to TRBJ2-5, with TRBD2 identical over 10 bases. Trimming cost V 1 base and J 2 bases; bases outside gene matches: 2. Germline V gives CDR1 SGHRS, CDR2 YFSETQ. This CDR3 is 15 amino acids long. The CDR3 DNA sequence: TGCGCCAGCAGCTTGCTAGCGGGGGAGCAAGAGACCCAGTACTTC. Translated: CASSLLAGEQETQYF.

This clone is medium-sized by share. The chain couples TRBV11-2 to TRBJ2-7; D ambiguous. The CDR3 is 12 amino acids. Per germline, CDR1 SGHAT and CDR2 FQNNGV. The V end lost 0 bases, the J end lost 6 bases, and 6 bases lay between the germline ends. The CDR3 nucleotides are TGTGCCAGCAGCTTAGATTTAAGCGAGCAGTACTTC. It codes for CASSLDLSEQYF.

The table lists this clone with a few counts. The chain has TRBV29-1 and TRBJ2-1; D not resolved. With 2 bases removed from V and 6 bases from J, the gap between germline ends came to 8 bases. The germline gives CDR1 SQVTM, CDR2 ANQGSEA. This CDR3 is 12 amino acids long. The CDR3 here is CSVEPTSNEQFF. The DNA for the CDR3 is TGCAGCGTTGAACCGACGAGCAATGAGCAGTTCTTC.

The chain joins TRBV10-3 to TRBJ2-1, with 8 bases fitting TRBD1. With V trimmed by 6 bases and J by 5 bases, 12 bases remained unmatched. CDR1 is ENHRY, CDR2 SYGVKD, per germline. CDR3 size: 16 residues. CDR3 region: CAISTTLQGGNNEQFF. CDR3 DNA: TGTGCCATCAGCACTACTCTACAGGGGGGAAACAATGAGCAGTTCTTC.

This clone appeared a few times. This sequence joins TRBV7-3 and TRBJ2-7; 8 positions match TRBD2. This CDR3 comprises 13 residues. CDR1 is SGHTA, CDR2 FQGTGA, per germline. J gave up 10 bases and V 8 bases, and 13 bases lay outside the gene matches. This chain's CDR3 is CASGEVAGSRQYF. DNA for the CDR3: TGTGCCAGCGGGGAAGTAGCGGGATCTCGACAGTACTTC.

This clone showed up just a few times. V usage is TRBV10-3 and J usage is TRBJ2-1; the D is unclear. Germline CDR1 ENHRY, CDR2 SYGVKD. Trimming left V 5 bases short and J 6 bases short, with 11 bases between. There are 13 residues in the CDR3. CDR3 nucleotide sequence: TGTGCCATCAGTCCTGACTGGGGCAATGAGCAGTTCTTC. Translation gives CAISPDWGNEQFF.

This clone has just a few counts. The chain joins TRBV5-1 to TRBJ2-2, with unresolved D. The V gene lost 4 bases and the J gene lost 2 bases, with 15 bases spanning the gap. Germline CDR1 is SGHRS and CDR2 is YFSETQ. The CDR3 is 16 amino acids. The CDR3 here is CASSPAATVNTGELFF. The CDR3 DNA is TGCGCCAGCAGCCCCGCAGCAACCGTTAACACCGGGGAGCTGTTTTTT.

The table lists this clone with a few counts. V gene TRBV30 combines with J gene TRBJ2-1; no reliable D call. Germline CDR1 and CDR2: GTSNPN and SVGIG (reference sequence). Trimming removed 3 bases from V and 0 bases from J, with 6 bases in between. The CDR3 totals 13 residues. The DNA for the CDR3 is TGTGCCTGGAGGGTAGGCTCCTACAATGAGCAGTTCTTC. It yields the protein CAWRVGSYNEQFF.

This clone was detected a few times. The J gene is TRBJ1-1, the V gene TRBV30; TRBD1 matches 8 bases. This CDR3 has 14 amino acids. The V segment lost 1 base and the J segment 3 bases; nucleotides outside the gene matches: 4. Looked up from germline, CDR1 is GTSNPN and CDR2 is SVGIG (reference sequence). CDR3 protein: CAWSGNRGDTEAFF. CDR3 DNA: TGTGCCTGGAGTGGGAACAGGGGGGACACTGAAGCTTTCTTT.

This clone was observed at least ten times. This sequence joins TRBV4-2 and TRBJ1-4, with 7 nucleotides matching TRBD1. Unmatched junction bases numbered 3, after V lost 0 bases and J lost 8 bases. Germline loops: CDR1 LGHNA, CDR2 YNFKEQ. This CDR3 region has 14 residues. The CDR3 DNA follows: TGTGCCAGCAGCCAAGACAGGGGGGACGAAAAACTGTTTTTT. Its translation: CASSQDRGDEKLFF.

This chain links TRBV18 with TRBJ2-1; D may be TRBD1 or TRBD2 (5 bases each). Germline V gene sequence: CDR1 KGHSH, CDR2 LQKENI. The CDR3 length is 16 residues. V was shortened by 1 base and J by 2 bases, with 12 bases between the two germline ends. The CDR3 here is CASSPRGAQAYNEQFF. The CDR3 bases are TGTGCCAGCTCACCACGAGGGGCCCAGGCCTACAATGAGCAGTTCTTC.

This clone was picked up a small number of times. The chain combines TRBV30 with TRBJ2-1, with a tentative D call TRBD2 (6 bases). The CDR3 is 15 amino acids. Germline CDR1 GTSNPN, CDR2 SVGIG (reference sequence). The V gene lost 0 bases and the J gene lost 4 bases, with 13 bases spanning the gap. The CDR3 region is CAWSVFSGLYNEQFF. The CDR3 coding sequence is TGTGCCTGGAGTGTTTTTAGCGGATTATACAATGAGCAGTTCTTC.

This clone was counted at least ten times. The chain is built from TRBV11-2 and TRBJ2-1; D is undetermined. The CDR3 length is 12 residues. In germline, CDR1 is SGHAT, CDR2 FQNNGV. V lost 0 bases and J 9 bases, leaving 6 bases between the germline ends. In DNA form, the CDR3 reads TGTGCCAGCAGCTTAGATAGGAGTGAGCAGTTCTTC. This translates into CASSLDRSEQFF.

A few counts support this clone. This rearrangement joins TRBV6-1 to TRBJ2-1; D ambiguous. The V end lost 6 bases, the J end lost 7 bases, and 13 bases lay between the germline ends. The CDR3 covers 13 residues. The germline CDR1 and CDR2 sequences are MNHNS and SASEGT. The CDR3 is CASRVQGKNEQFF. DNA for the CDR3: TGTGCCAGCAGGGTGCAAGGGAAGAATGAGCAGTTCTTC.

Comment on this clone: A single base separates this from a much larger clone, so it may be a read error. The V gene is TRBV7-8, the J gene TRBJ1-3; perhaps TRBD1 as D (5 bases). The germline gives CDR1 SGHVS, CDR2 FQNEAQ. This CDR3 comprises 15 residues. The CDR3 DNA follows: TGTGCCAGAAGCTTAGTCGGGGCGGTCGGAAACACCATATATTTT. Protein: CARSLVGAVGNTIYF.